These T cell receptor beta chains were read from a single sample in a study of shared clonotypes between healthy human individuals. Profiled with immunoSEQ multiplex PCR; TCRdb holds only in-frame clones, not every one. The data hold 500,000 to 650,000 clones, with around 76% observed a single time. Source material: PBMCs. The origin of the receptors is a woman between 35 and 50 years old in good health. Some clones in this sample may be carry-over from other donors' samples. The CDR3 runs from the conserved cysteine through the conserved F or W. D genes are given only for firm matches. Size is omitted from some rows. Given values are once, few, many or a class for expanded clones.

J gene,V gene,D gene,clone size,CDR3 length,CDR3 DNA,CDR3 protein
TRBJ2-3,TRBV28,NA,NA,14,TGTGCCAGCAGTTTACCCGTAGTGACAGATACGCAGTATTTT,CASSLPVVTDTQYF
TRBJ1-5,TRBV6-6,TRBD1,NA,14,TGTGCCAGCAGATCTACAGGGGCAGATCAGCCCCAGCATTTT,CASRSTGADQPQHF
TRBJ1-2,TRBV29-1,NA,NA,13,TGCAGCGTTGAACTTCCGGGCAACTATGGCTACACCTTC,CSVELPGNYGYTF
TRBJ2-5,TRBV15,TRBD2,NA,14,TGTGCCACTAGACTAGCGGGAGGGCAAGAGACCCAGTACTTC,CATRLAGGQETQYF
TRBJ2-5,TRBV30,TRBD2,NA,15,TGTGCCTGGAGTTTACCTAGCGGGGTTGAGGAGACCCAGTACTTC,CAWSLPSGVEETQYF
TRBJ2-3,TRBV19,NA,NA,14,TGTGCCAGTCGAGCCCAACTAGGGACAGATACGCAGTATTTT,CASRAQLGTDTQYF
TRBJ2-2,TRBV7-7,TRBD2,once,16,TGTGCTAGCAGCGAAGGGACTAGCGGGAGGTCCGGGGAGCTGTTTTTT,CASSEGTSGRSGELFF
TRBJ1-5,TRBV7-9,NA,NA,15,TGTGCCAGCAGCTTAGCACAGGGTAGCAATCAGCCCCAGCATTTT,CASSLAQGSNQPQHF
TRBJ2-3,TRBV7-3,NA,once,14,TGTGCCAGCAGCTCCCAGGCTGTAACAGATACGCAGTATTTT,CASSSQAVTDTQYF
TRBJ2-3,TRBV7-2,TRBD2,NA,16,TGTGCCAGCAGCCCGGCGACTAGCGGGAGTTGGGATACGCAGTATTTT,CASSPATSGSWDTQYF